The 23 T cell receptor beta chains below were found in one sample sequenced in a study of cytomegalovirus exposure and HLA in healthy donors. PCR involved 60 Vbeta and 13 Jbeta primers. Measured with immunoSEQ multiplex PCR; TCRdb has only the in-frame clones, and not every one. The repertoire table contains roughly 120,000 clones. The specimen sequenced was PBMCs. All receptors come from a man aged 30-40 years in good health and CMV-seronegative.

The genes are TRBV11-2 and TRBJ2-1; 9 nucleotides align to TRBD1. The CDR3 contains 15 residues. The germline CDR1 and CDR2 sequences are SGHAT and FQNNGV. J lost 2 bases, V lost 4 bases, and 3 bases had no gene match. Here the CDR3 reads CASSSGTGTYNEQFF. The CDR3 DNA sequence: TGTGCCAGCAGCTCCGGGACAGGGACCTACAATGAGCAGTTCTTC.

This chain uses TRBV6-1 with TRBJ1-6; D is undetermined. The CDR3 extends over 13 amino acids. Germline V CDR1 and CDR2: MNHNS, SASEGT. With 8 bases removed from V and 8 bases from J, the gap between germline ends came to 13 bases. The CDR3 here is CASERGRDSPLHF. CDR3 nucleotides: TGTGCCAGCGAAAGAGGGAGAGATTCACCCCTCCACTTT.

The chain has TRBV5-6 and TRBJ1-2; the D is unclear. Germline V gene data show CDR1 as SGHDT and CDR2 as YYEEEE. With 6 bases removed from V and 8 bases from J, the gap between germline ends came to 17 bases. CDR3 size: 13 residues. CDR3 in DNA: TGTGCCAGCACTCCCAGGAGGGTGGGGGGCTACACCTTC. Translating it yields CASTPRRVGGYTF. The whole variable domain, remainder taken from reference TRBV5-6 and TRBJ1-2, is DAGVTQSPTHLIKTRGQQVTLRCSPKSGHDTVSWYQQALGQGPQFIFQYYEEEERQRGNFPDRFSGHQFPNYSSELNVNALLLGDSALYLCASTPRRVGGYTFGSGTRLTVV.

V gene TRBV11-2 combines with J gene TRBJ2-1, with D hard to call. CDR3 size: 12 residues. V lost 5 bases and J lost 10, with 12 bases in between. Germline V gene sequence: CDR1 SGHAT, CDR2 FQNNGV. CDR3 DNA sequence: TGTGCCAGCAGCCCGTCTGCGGTAGAGCAGTTCTTC. Encoded protein: CASSPSAVEQFF.

The rearrangement joins TRBV28 to TRBJ2-1; 9 bases align to TRBD2. This CDR3 comprises 16 residues. Germline V gene lookup returns CDR1 MDHEN and CDR2 SYDVKM. Unmatched junction bases numbered 11, after V lost 8 bases and J lost 3 bases. The CDR3 protein is CASRRGGGAFYNEQFF. CDR3 coding DNA: TGTGCCAGCCGTAGGGGCGGGGGGGCCTTCTACAATGAGCAGTTCTTC.

V and J are TRBV28 and TRBJ2-7; tentative D call: TRBD1 (6 bases). Germline loops: CDR1 MDHEN, CDR2 SYDVKM. The CDR3 extends over 14 amino acids. V gave up 2 bases and J gave up 3 bases, with 11 bases separating them. The CDR3 nucleotides read TGTGCCAGCAGTTTACTCCGGGACAACTACGAGCAGTACTTC. Amino acid sequence: CASSLLRDNYEQYF. The full variable domain, in which reference TRBV28 and TRBJ2-7 provide the parts outside the CDR3, is DVKVTQSSRYLVKRTGEKVFLECVQDMDHENMFWYRQDPGLGLRLIYFSYDVKMKEKGDIPEGYSVSREKKERFSLILESASTNQTSMYLCASSLLRDNYEQYFGPGTRLTVT.

The rearrangement links TRBV2 to TRBJ1-1, with 7 bases lining up with TRBD1. Germline lookup yields CDR1 SNHLY and CDR2 FYNNEI. The V and J ends lost 1 base and 11 bases, in that order; junction bases with no gene match: 4. This CDR3 has 12 residues. The CDR3, as DNA: TGTGCCAGCAGTGAAGTCAGGGGGGACGCTTTCTTT. This gives the protein CASSEVRGDAFF.

The chain links TRBV5-1 to TRBJ1-4; possible D gene TRBD1, 5 bases. This CDR3 is 16 amino acids long. Deletions cut 4 bases from V and 5 bases from J, with 18 bases between. Germline lookup yields CDR1 SGHRS and CDR2 YFSETQ. CDR3 coding DNA: TGCGCCAGCAGCCTATTAAGGGGCGCAGGGAATGAAAAACTGTTTTTT. This gives the protein CASSLLRGAGNEKLFF.

The rearrangement links TRBV9 to TRBJ2-5, with TRBD1 matching 8 bases. Per germline, CDR1 SGDLS and CDR2 YYNGEE. V lost 4 bases, J lost 2 bases, and 10 bases stayed unmatched. The CDR3 length is 16 residues. The CDR3 sequence: CASSSRTGKGQETQYF. For the CDR3, the DNA is TGTGCCAGCAGCTCCAGGACAGGGAAAGGACAAGAGACCCAGTACTTC.

The chain combines TRBV7-2 with TRBJ2-5; 15 bases fit TRBD2. Unmatched junction bases numbered 9, after V lost 5 bases and J lost 8 bases. The V gene's germline CDR1 is SGHTA and CDR2 FQGNSA. The CDR3 is made up of 16 amino acids. CDR3 DNA: TGTGCCAGCAGCCGGACTAGCGGGGGGGCGATGGGAACCCAGTACTTC. Protein sequence: CASSRTSGGAMGTQYF.

The V and J genes are TRBV4-2 and TRBJ2-1, with D maybe TRBD1 (5 bases). Looked up from germline, CDR1 is LGHNA and CDR2 is YNFKEQ. V was shortened by 1 base and J by 6 bases, with 13 bases between the two germline ends. The CDR3 extends over 15 amino acids. The CDR3 nucleotides read TGTGCCAGCAGCCAAGCTTACAGGAAAGGCAATGAGCAGTTCTTC. The encoded protein is CASSQAYRKGNEQFF.

Concerning this clone: Other DNA sequences from this sample encode an identical CDR3 as well. The gene calls are TRBV2 and TRBJ2-5; the match to TRBD1 covers 9 bases. The CDR3 totals 12 residues. V gave up 6 bases and J gave up 4 bases; unmatched junction bases: 0. Germline V gene sequence: CDR1 SNHLY, CDR2 FYNNEI. CDR3 DNA: TGTGCCAGCAGGGACAGGGGAGAGACCCAGTACTTC. Protein product: CASRDRGETQYF. Using reference TRBV2 and TRBJ2-5 for the parts outside the CDR3, the full variable domain is EPEVTQTPSHQVTQMGQEVILRCVPISNHLYFYWYRQILGQKVEFLVSFYNNEISEKSEIFDDQFSVERPDGSNFTLKIRSTKLEDSAMYFCASRDRGETQYFGPGTRLLVL.

The V gene is TRBV7-2, the J gene TRBJ2-3; no firm D call. The V end was cut by 0 bases, the J end by 5 bases, with 12 bases between. The V gene's germline CDR1 is SGHTA and CDR2 FQGNSA. The CDR3 length is 15 residues. Here the CDR3 DNA reads TGTGCCAGCAGCTTAGCTTTGCCGGGTGTAGATACGCAGTATTTT. This codes for CASSLALPGVDTQYF.

V gene TRBV7-2 combines with J gene TRBJ2-2; 8 bases line up with TRBD1. Trimming took 6 bases from V and 1 from J; bases not matched to a gene: 7. There are 16 residues in the CDR3. Germline assignment: CDR1 SGHTA and CDR2 FQGNSA. This CDR3 is CASRIPGQVNTGELFF. CDR3 DNA: TGTGCCAGCAGGATCCCGGGACAGGTGAACACCGGGGAGCTGTTTTTT.

The chain recombines TRBV18 with TRBJ2-1; tentative D call: TRBD1 (6 bases). V lost 0 bases to trimming and J lost 8 bases, with 14 bases between them. The CDR3 loop spans 15 amino acids. Germline V gives CDR1 KGHSH, CDR2 LQKENI. The CDR3 loop reads CASSPPVLQGHEQFF. In nucleotides, the CDR3 is TGTGCCAGCTCACCACCGGTCCTCCAGGGGCATGAGCAGTTCTTC.

The genes are TRBV7-2 and TRBJ2-2; D may be TRBD2 (5 bases). The CDR3 consists of 14 residues. CDR1 SGHTA and CDR2 FQGNSA come from the germline V gene. Trimming removed 6 bases from V and 7 bases from J, with 15 bases in between. In nucleotides, the CDR3 is TGTGCCAGCAGTTTCCTAGCATCCGGCGGGGAGCTGTTTTTT. Its translation: CASSFLASGGELFF. Full variable domain (rest looked up from reference TRBV7-2 and TRBJ2-2): GAGVSQSPSNKVTEKGKDVELRCDPISGHTALYWYRQSLGQGLEFLIYFQGNSAPDKSGLPSDRFSAERTGGSVSTLTIQRTQQEDSAVYLCASSFLASGGELFFGEGSRLTVL.

The rearrangement uses TRBV7-9 and TRBJ1-1; the D gene is possibly TRBD1 (6 bases). This CDR3 is built from 14 residues. CDR1 and CDR2 (germline): SEHNR, FQNEAQ (reference sequence). The germline V and J ends were trimmed by 0 bases and 5 bases, with 10 bases remaining between them. The DNA for the CDR3 is TGTGCCAGCAGCTTAGCGGCAGGGGCAACTGAAGCTTTCTTT. It is translated as CASSLAAGATEAFF. Looking up the rest from reference TRBV7-9 and TRBJ1-1 gives the full variable domain: DTGVSQNPRHKITKRGQNVTFRCDPISEHNRLYWYRQTLGQGPEFLTYFQNEAQLEKSRLLSDRFSAERPKGSFSTLEIQRTEQGDSAMYLCASSLAAGATEAFFGQGTRLTVV.

The chain has TRBV2 and TRBJ2-3; TRBD2 matches 8 bases. The V and J ends lost 6 bases and 2 bases, in that order; junction bases with no gene match: 13. Germline CDR1 is SNHLY and CDR2 is FYNNEI. The CDR3 sequence is 17 residues long. The CDR3 DNA sequence: TGTGCCAGCAGCATGAGCGGGGGCCCTACCCTCACAGATACGCAGTATTTT. It specifies CASSMSGGPTLTDTQYF.

For this clone: This specimen includes other DNA sequences encoding the same CDR3. The chain's CDR3 is CASSSGGAYEQYF. DNA for the CDR3: TGCGCCAGCAGCTCCGGAGGGGCCTACGAGCAGTACTTC. V gene TRBV5-1 combines with J gene TRBJ2-7; possible D gene TRBD2, 6 bases. The CDR3 is 13 amino acids. V gave up 3 bases and J gave up 2 bases, with 9 bases separating them. Germline-derived CDR1 and CDR2 are SGHRS and YFSETQ.

The chain recombines TRBV4-1 with TRBJ2-5; 9 bases align to TRBD1. The CDR3 extends over 17 amino acids. J was trimmed by 5 bases and V by 2 bases; bases with no gene match: 12. Germline CDR1 reads MGHRA; CDR2 reads YSYEKL. This CDR3 reads CASSQTTGGQARETQYF. DNA for the CDR3: TGCGCCAGCAGCCAAACGACAGGGGGACAGGCTCGGGAGACCCAGTACTTC.

The CDR3 region is CASSRRTGAGEKLFF. Written as DNA, the CDR3 is TGTGCCAGCAGCCGCCGGACAGGGGCAGGGGAAAAACTGTTTTTT. V and J are TRBV5-6 and TRBJ1-4, with 9 bases lining up with TRBD1. The length of the CDR3 is 15 residues. The germline V gene has CDR1 SGHDT and CDR2 YYEEEE. Unmatched junction bases numbered 9, after V lost 4 bases and J lost 8 bases.

The chain recombines TRBV9 with TRBJ2-1; 9 bases are shared with TRBD2. The CDR3 is 17 amino acids. J lost 7 bases, V lost 0 bases, and 11 bases had no gene match. Germline V lookup: CDR1 SGDLS, CDR2 YYNGEE. This CDR3 is CASSVGASGVRLNEQFF. CDR3 in DNA: TGTGCCAGCAGCGTAGGGGCTAGCGGGGTCCGTCTGAATGAGCAGTTCTTC.

The J gene is TRBJ2-5, the V gene TRBV7-2; the D is unclear. Trimming removed 1 base from V and 13 bases from J, with 19 bases in between. Germline V gene lookup returns CDR1 SGHTA and CDR2 FQGNSA. The CDR3 sequence is 14 residues long. This CDR3 is CASSLVLSSPFGYF. CDR3 bases: TGTGCCAGCAGCTTAGTCCTGTCCTCGCCGTTCGGGTACTTC.